This TCR beta chain was identified in a study of cytomegalovirus exposure and HLA in healthy donors. Every donor was a healthy person donating bone marrow. PCR employed 60 Vbeta and 13 Jbeta primers. The table came from immunoSEQ multiplex PCR; TCRdb's copy has only in-frame clones and leaves some out. The record lists tens of thousands of clones, of which the ten most abundant hold approximately 1.6%. General study findings and limits: Per a later analysis, HLA-associated TCR beta chains showed more clonal expansion than other, equally common TCR beta chains.

V trimming: 6 bases; J trimming: 8 bases; junction bases outside the gene matches: 11. Germline V gene data show CDR1 as SGHTA and CDR2 as FQGNSA. This CDR3 spans 16 amino acids. On this clone itself: The antigen remains undetermined.

Source material: PBMCs. The sequence derives from an older woman in good health and CMV-seronegative. The rearrangement joins TRBV7-2 to TRBJ2-1; 12 nucleotides align to TRBD2. The CDR3 DNA is TGTGCCAGCAGTCCCGCGACTAGCGGGAGAACCCATGAGCAGTTCTTC. It is translated as CASSPATSGRTHEQFF.